This paragraph reports one T cell receptor (beta chain). This clone was observed a few times. No cognate antigen has been identified for it. No qualities accompany the bases; no much larger clone lies one base away. The sample contains more than one DNA sequence encoding this CDR3. The data stem from a study of beta chain features in type 1 diabetes (dated by TCRdb to the late 2010s). With respect to the entire study: Mean age, gender distribution, total cell number and subset yield did not differ between patients and healthy donors. Across all samples, around 100 million sorted cells were examined, and cell number per subset correlated strongly with RNA yield. In the study, recently diagnosed type 1 diabetes patients and matched healthy donors were compared on the TCRB repertoires of their sorted circulating CD4+ T cell subsets. Naive and central memory subsets were obtained from all 30 or so donors, but regulatory and stem cell-like memory subsets were isolated from only 8 patients and 8 healthy donors. Study-level results and caveats: HLA sub-analyses involved small numbers of individuals, so any influence of HLA type on TCRB rearrangement remained unresolved. Naive, central memory and regulatory TCRB repertoires appeared more similar among patients than among healthy donors. At VDJ recombination sites, patients with type 1 diabetes made fewer insertions and deleted more nucleotides, a pattern implying thymic rearrangement abnormalities. In all four CD4+ subsets, TCRB CDR3 length was moderately but significantly shorter in type 1 diabetes patients. PCR might favor shorter templates, but patient and control samples were amplified and corrected together, so any skew would affect both groups equally. Sequencing cDNA rather than genomic DNA could over-represent highly expressing activated cells, although activation and CD3 levels did not differ between groups.

The entire amount of isolated RNA was reverse transcribed using the High Capacity cDNA Reverse Transcription Kit, so the sequenced TCRB transcripts were expressed ones. Deep immunoSEQ sequencing was applied to naive, central memory and regulatory T cell samples, giving an average of roughly 3.3 million total reads per sample. Sorted cells were lysed in RLT buffer, and RNA was extracted using DNase-treated RNeasy Micro or Mini kits according to cell number. Each cell subset was processed on its own to prevent cross-contamination, while patient and healthy donor samples were processed together. The immunoSEQ multiplex PCR was used to amplify TCRB sequences from cDNA, yielding 87-bp fragments that span the CDR3 region. Sequencing of the amplicons was done on the Illumina HiSeq platform. Processing in the source paper ran as follows. PCR bias was computationally corrected using synthetic template baselines, reads within Hamming distance 2 were collapsed, and singletons that could not be merged were discarded. Reads were aligned to IMGT to assign V, D and J genes, CDR3 length, and insertions or deletions at six rearrangement sites. Clonotype counts were normalized to sorted cell number within each subset before computing true diversity and Gini coefficients with the tcR R package. Repertoire sharing was quantified using the overlap coefficient calculated on TCRB nucleotide sequences. As a proxy for the pre-selection repertoire, out-of-frame TCRB sequences from naive cells were analyzed. Not all clones reach the TCRdb copy of this immuneACCESS table, which keeps in-frame sequences only. Checked studies attribute under half of the gap to unresolved V genes and leave the rest unexplained. V, J and clone size are taken as reported in that table, and D and trimming were inferred from the DNA itself. This sample has under 450,000 clones in its table, and about 15% of those were observed once. 0.035% to 0.045% of the sample belongs to the ten largest clones.

Each donor gave one peripheral blood draw, roughly 120 mL on average, collected into heparinised tubes. A BD FACSAria II was used to sort naive, central memory, regulatory and stem cell-like memory CD4+ T cells with a panel that included CD45RO, CCR7, CD25, CD127, CD95 and CD27. Purity was above 95% for every sorted population. PBMCs were separated immediately by Lymphoprep density gradient centrifugation and were stained directly, without being cultured. Samples were stained and sorted in pairs, with one healthy donor and one patient per experiment, so that batch effects were minimized. This receptor was obtained from a young man in good health. Sequenced: naive CD4+ T cells from blood. The cell subset or site label on this specimen signifies: true naive CD4+ T cells.

In nucleotides, the sequence is TGTGCCAGCAGCTTGGGACAGGGGGCCTACGAGCAGTACTTC. Its product reads: CASSLGQGAYEQYF. The chain is encoded by TRBV7-2 joined to TRBJ2-7; the central 11 bases match TRBD1. V and J are trimmed by 3 bases and 2 bases, and the gene matches miss 0 bases of the junction. The cysteine opens and the phenylalanine closes a CDR3 of 14 amino acids. The retained sequence is limited to the CDR3, 42 bases, with the frame set at the first base. Reading the germline V gene gives CDR1 SGHTA and CDR2 FQGNSA.